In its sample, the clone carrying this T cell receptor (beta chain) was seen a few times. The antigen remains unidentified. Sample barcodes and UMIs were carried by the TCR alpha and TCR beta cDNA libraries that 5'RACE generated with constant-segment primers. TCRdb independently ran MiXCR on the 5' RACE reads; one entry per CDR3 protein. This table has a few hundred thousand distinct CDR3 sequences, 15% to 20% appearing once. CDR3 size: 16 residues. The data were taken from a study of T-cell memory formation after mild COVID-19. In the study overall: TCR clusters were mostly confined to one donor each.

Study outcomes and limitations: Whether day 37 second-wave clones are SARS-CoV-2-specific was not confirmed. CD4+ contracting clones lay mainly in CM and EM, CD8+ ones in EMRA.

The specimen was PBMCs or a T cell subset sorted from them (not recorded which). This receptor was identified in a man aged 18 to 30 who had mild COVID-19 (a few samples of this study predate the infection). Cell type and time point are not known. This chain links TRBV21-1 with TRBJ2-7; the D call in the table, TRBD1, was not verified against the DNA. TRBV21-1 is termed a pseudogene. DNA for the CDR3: TGTGCCAGCAGAAGAATGGGGCTACTCAGCTCCTACGAGCAGTACGTC. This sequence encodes CASRRMGLLSSYEQYV.